These 3 T cell receptor beta chains were sequenced from one sample in a study of blood T cell repertoires in COVID-19 (dated by TCRdb to 2018 to 2020). Library preparation employed the immunoSEQ multiplex PCR assay. Imported from immuneACCESS, the table was reduced by TCRdb to in-frame sequences with V and J called. These copies leave out some clones; in studies compared against another copy, an unresolved V gene accounts for under half, and the cause of the remainder is not known. In all, the sample holds fewer than 300,000 clones, and around 82% of those were seen once. In total, the top ten clones hold around 7.8% of the sample. Sequenced sample: peripheral blood. The receptor source for this set is a human donor in a cohort sampled during active COVID-19.

The J gene is TRBJ2-1, the V gene TRBV6-5; TRBD1 might be the D (6 bases). Trimming removed 9 bases at V and 7 bases at J, with 10 bases between. The CDR3 has 11 residues. Germline CDR1 and CDR2: MNHEY and SVGAGI. In DNA form, the CDR3 reads TGTGCCAGTTACAGGGCGAATGAGCAGTTCTTC. Its translation is CASYRANEQFF.

V gene TRBV19 combines with J gene TRBJ2-4; the D is unclear. This CDR3 is 13 amino acids long. V shed 9 bases and J shed 2 bases, with 11 bases lying between them. CDR1 LNHDA and CDR2 SQIVND come from the germline V gene (reference sequence). CDR3 region: CARTFPPKNIQYF. In DNA, the CDR3 is TGTGCCAGGACTTTTCCCCCCAAAAACATTCAGTACTTC. Looking up the rest from reference TRBV19 and TRBJ2-4 gives the full variable domain: DGGITQSPKYLFRKEGQNVTLSCEQNLNHDAMYWYRQDPGQGLRLIYYSQIVNDFQKGDIAEGYSVSREKKESFPLTVTSAQKNPTAFYLCARTFPPKNIQYFGAGTRLSVL.

This clone came up a few times. The rearrangement links TRBV7-2 to TRBJ2-1; 12 bases map to TRBD2. CDR3 length: 15 amino acids. J gave up 9 bases and V 4 bases, and 7 bases lay outside the gene matches. The V gene's germline CDR1 is SGHTA and CDR2 FQGNSA. The CDR3 coding sequence is TGTGCCAGCAGCTCTAGCGGGGGGGCAAATGGTGAGCAGTTCTTC. Translation gives CASSSSGGANGEQFF.